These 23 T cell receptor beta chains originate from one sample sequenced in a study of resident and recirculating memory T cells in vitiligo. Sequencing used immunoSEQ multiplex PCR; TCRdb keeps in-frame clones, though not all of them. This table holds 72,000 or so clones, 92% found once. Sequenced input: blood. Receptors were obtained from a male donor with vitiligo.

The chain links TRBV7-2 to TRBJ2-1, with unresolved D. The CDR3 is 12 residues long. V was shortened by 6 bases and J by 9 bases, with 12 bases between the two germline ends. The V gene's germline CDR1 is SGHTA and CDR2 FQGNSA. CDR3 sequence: CASRLMRGEQFF. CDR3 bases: TGTGCCAGCAGGCTCATGCGAGGTGAGCAGTTCTTC.

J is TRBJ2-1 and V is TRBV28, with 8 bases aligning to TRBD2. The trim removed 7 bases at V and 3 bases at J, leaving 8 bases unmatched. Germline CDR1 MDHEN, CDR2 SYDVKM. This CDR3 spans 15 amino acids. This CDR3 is CASTSGGASYNEQFF. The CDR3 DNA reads TGTGCCAGCACTTCGGGGGGGGCTAGCTACAATGAGCAGTTCTTC.

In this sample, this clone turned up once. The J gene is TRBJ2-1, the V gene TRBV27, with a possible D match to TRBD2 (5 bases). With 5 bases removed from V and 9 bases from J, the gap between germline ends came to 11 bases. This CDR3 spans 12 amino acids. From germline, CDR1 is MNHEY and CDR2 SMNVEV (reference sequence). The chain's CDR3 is CASSHRDFEQFF. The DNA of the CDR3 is TGTGCCAGCAGTCACCGGGATTTTGAGCAGTTCTTC.

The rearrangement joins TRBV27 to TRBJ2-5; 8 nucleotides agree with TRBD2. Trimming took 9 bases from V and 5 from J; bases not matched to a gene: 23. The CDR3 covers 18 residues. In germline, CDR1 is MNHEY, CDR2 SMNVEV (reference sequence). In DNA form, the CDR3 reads TGTGCCAGTGCCGACTCCGGGACTAGTAAGGGAAGGGAGGAGACCCAGTACTTC. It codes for CASADSGTSKGREETQYF.

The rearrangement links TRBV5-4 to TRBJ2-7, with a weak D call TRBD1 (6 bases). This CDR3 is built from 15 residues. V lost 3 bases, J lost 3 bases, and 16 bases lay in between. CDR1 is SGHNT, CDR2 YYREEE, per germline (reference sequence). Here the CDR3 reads CASSSGVRLDYEQYF. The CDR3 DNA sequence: TGTGCCAGCAGCTCAGGGGTTAGGCTTGACTACGAGCAGTACTTC.

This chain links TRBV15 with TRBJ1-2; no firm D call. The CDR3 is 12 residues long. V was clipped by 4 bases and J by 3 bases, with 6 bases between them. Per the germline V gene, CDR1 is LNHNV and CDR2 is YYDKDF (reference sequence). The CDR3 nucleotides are TGTGCCACCAGCACCCAGTACTATGGCTACACCTTC. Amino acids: CATSTQYYGYTF.

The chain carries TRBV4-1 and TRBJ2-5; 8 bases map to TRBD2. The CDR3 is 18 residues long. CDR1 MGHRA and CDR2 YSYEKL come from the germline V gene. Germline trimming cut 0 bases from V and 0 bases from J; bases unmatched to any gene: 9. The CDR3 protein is CASSQDGGGFKYQETQYF. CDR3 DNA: TGCGCCAGCAGCCAAGACGGGGGGGGATTCAAGTACCAAGAGACCCAGTACTTC.

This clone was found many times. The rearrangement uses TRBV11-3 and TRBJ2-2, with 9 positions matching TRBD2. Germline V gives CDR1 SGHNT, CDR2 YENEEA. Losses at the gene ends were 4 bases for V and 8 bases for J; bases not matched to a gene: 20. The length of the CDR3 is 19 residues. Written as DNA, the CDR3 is TGTGCCAGCAGCTGGGGTGAGTTCGGGGTAGCGGGAGTTGGGGGGGAGCTGTTTTTT. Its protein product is CASSWGEFGVAGVGGELFF.

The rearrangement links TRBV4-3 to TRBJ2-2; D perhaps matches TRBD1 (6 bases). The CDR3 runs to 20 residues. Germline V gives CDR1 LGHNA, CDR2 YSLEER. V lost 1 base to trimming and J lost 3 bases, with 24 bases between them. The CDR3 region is CASSQALSMSDRPYTGELFF. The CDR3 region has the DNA TGCGCCAGCAGCCAAGCACTTTCCATGTCGGACAGACCATACACCGGGGAGCTGTTTTTT.

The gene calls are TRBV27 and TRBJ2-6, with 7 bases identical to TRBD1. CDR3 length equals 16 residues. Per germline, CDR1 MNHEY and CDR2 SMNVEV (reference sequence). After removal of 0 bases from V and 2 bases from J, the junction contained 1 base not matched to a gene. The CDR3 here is CASSLSGGAGANVLTF. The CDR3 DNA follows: TGTGCCAGCAGTTTATCAGGGGGCGCTGGGGCCAACGTCCTGACTTTC.

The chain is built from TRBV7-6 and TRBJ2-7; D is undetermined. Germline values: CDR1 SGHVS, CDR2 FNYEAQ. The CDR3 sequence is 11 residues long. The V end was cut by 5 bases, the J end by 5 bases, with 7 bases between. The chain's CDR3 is CASSQAHEQYF. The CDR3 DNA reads TGTGCCAGCAGCCAAGCACACGAGCAGTACTTC.

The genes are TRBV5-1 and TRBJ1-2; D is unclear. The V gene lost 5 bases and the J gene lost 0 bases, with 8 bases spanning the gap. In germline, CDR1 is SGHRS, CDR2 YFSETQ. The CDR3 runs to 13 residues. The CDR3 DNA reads TGCGCCAGCAGTGAGGGAACTAACTATGGCTACACCTTC. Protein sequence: CASSEGTNYGYTF.

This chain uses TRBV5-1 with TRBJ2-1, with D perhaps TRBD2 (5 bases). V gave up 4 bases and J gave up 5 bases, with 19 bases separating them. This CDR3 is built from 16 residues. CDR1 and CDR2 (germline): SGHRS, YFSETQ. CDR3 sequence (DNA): TGCGCCAGCAGCCCTAGCCAGGCTACAGTTAACAATGAGCAGTTCTTC. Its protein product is CASSPSQATVNNEQFF.

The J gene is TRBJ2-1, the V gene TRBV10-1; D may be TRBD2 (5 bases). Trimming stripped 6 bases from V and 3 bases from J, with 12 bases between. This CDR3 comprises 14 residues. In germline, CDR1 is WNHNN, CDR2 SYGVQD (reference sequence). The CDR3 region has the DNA TGCGCCAGCAGATTGAGGGAGTACTACAATGAGCAGTTCTTC. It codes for CASRLREYYNEQFF.

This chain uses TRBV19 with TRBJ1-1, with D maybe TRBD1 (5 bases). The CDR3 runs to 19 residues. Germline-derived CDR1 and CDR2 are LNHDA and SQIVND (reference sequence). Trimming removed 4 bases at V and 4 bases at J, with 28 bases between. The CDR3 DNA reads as TGTGCCAGTAGTAGGGCTGTAGTGGGGCGAGTCATTCCGAGCACTGAAGCTTTCTTT. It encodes CASSRAVVGRVIPSTEAFF. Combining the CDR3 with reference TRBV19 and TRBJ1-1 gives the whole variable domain DGGITQSPKYLFRKEGQNVTLSCEQNLNHDAMYWYRQDPGQGLRLIYYSQIVNDFQKGDIAEGYSVSREKKESFPLTVTSAQKNPTAFYLCASSRAVVGRVIPSTEAFFGQGTRLTVV.

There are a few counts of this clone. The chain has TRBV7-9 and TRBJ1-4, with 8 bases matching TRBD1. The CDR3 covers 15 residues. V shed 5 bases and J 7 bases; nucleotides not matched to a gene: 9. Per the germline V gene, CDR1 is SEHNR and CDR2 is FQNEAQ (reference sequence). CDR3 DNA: TGTGCCAGCAGCACACCGGGGACAGGTAGTGAAAAACTGTTTTTT. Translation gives CASSTPGTGSEKLFF.

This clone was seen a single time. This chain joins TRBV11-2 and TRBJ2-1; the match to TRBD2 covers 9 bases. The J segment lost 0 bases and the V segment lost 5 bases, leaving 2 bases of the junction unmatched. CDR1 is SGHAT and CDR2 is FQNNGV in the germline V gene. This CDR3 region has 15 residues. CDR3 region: CASSGSGSSYNEQFF. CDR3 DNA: TGTGCCAGCAGCGGTAGCGGGAGCTCCTACAATGAGCAGTTCTTC. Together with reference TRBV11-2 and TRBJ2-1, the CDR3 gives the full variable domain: EAGVAQSPRYKIIEKRQSVAFWCNPISGHATLYWYQQILGQGPKLLIQFQNNGVVDDSQLPKDRFSAERLKGVDSTLKIQPAKLEDSAVYLCASSGSGSSYNEQFFGPGTRLTVL.

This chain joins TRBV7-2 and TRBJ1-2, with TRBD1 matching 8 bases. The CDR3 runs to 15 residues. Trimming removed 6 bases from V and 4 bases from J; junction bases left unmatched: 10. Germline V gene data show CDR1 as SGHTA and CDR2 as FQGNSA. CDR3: CASSFRDRLRYGYTF. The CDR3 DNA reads TGTGCCAGCAGTTTCCGGGACAGGCTCCGCTATGGCTACACCTTC.

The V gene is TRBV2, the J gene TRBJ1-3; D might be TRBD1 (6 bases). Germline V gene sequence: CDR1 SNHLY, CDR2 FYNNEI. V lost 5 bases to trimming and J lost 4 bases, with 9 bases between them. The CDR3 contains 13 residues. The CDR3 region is CASSTGRGNTIYF. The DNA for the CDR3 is TGTGCCAGCAGTACAGGGAGAGGAAACACCATATATTTT.

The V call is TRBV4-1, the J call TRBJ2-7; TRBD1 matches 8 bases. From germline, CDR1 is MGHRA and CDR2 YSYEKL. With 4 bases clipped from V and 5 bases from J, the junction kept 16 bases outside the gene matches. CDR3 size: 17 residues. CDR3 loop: CASSLETLRTGTNEQYF. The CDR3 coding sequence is TGCGCCAGCAGCCTCGAGACCCTCCGGACAGGGACGAACGAGCAGTACTTC.

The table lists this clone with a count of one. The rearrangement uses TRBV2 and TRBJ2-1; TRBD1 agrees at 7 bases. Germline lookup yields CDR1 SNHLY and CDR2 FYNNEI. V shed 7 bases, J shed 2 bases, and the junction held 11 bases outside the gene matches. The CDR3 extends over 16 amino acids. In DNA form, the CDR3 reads TGTGCCAGCACCACCCGGGCCCAGGGGGCCTACAATGAGCAGTTCTTC. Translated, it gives CASTTRAQGAYNEQFF.

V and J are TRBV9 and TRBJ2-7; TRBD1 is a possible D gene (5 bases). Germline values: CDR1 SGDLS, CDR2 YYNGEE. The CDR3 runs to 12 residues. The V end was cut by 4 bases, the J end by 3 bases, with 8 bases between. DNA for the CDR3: TGTGCCAGCAGCAGCGACAGCTACGAGCAGTACTTC. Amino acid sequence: CASSSDSYEQYF.

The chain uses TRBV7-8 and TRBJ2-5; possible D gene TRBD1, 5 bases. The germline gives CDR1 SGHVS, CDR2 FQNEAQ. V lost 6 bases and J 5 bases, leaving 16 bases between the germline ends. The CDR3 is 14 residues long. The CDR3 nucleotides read TGTGCCAGCAGGGCTAGTGGGGCCGAGGAGACCCAGTACTTC. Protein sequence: CASRASGAEETQYF.